The present entry profiles one TCR beta chain with its context. The CDR3 length is 15 residues. Looked up from germline, CDR1 is SGHTA and CDR2 is FQGNSA. The V end was cut by 5 bases, the J end by 4 bases, with 18 bases between. This specimen belongs to a study of blood T cell repertoires in COVID-19. Study-level background: Donors in the United States, Italy and Spain gave samples during acute or convalescent COVID-19.

The cohort comprised adults aged 18 to 89 years residing in 20 to 30 US areas. Participants had their cohort set by participant-reported clinical history. Per the original data handling: Nucleated cell number was recorded as an estimate derived from reference gene primer amplification. Method: immunoSEQ multiplex PCR; TCRdb's copy keeps in-frame clones and lacks some. The D gene and trimming were derived from the DNA, and the V and J assignments and clone size from that table. The sample has under 400,000 clones; approximately 86% are singletons. The receptor's source is a woman in her forties with acute COVID-19. The J gene is TRBJ2-7, the V gene TRBV7-2; maybe TRBD1 (6 bases). The sequenced sample was PBMCs or T cells enriched from blood (not recorded which). The CDR3 region has the DNA TGTGCCAGCAGCCGCCTGGGGGCAGTCTCGTACGAGCAGTACTTC. It is translated as CASSRLGAVSYEQYF. The whole variable domain, remainder taken from reference TRBV7-2 and TRBJ2-7, is GAGVSQSPSNKVTEKGKDVELRCDPISGHTALYWYRQSLGQGLEFLIYFQGNSAPDKSGLPSDRFSAERTGGSVSTLTIQRTQQEDSAVYLCASSRLGAVSYEQYFGPGTRLTVT.